These 30 T cell receptor beta chains share one sample of origin, sequenced in a study of T cell responses to AZD1222 COVID-19 vaccine. Only in-frame clones appear in the TCRdb table, and some are missing; sequencing was by immunoSEQ multiplex PCR. The table records around 85,000 clones, approximately 86% of them present only once. This material consisted of peripheral blood, taken on day 0 of AZD1222 vaccination. These receptor sequences come from an adult in good health.

The chain has TRBV5-4 and TRBJ2-3; TRBD2 agrees at 10 bases. Germline V gives CDR1 SGHNT, CDR2 YYREEE (reference sequence). There are 15 residues in the CDR3. The trim removed 3 bases at V and 6 bases at J, leaving 7 bases unmatched. CDR3 nucleotides: TGTGCCAGCAGCTCGAGCGGGGGGGCCGCGGATACGCAGTATTTT. This encodes CASSSSGGAADTQYF.

The chain combines TRBV6-1 with TRBJ1-1, with D possibly being TRBD1 (6 bases). V lost 2 bases and J lost 11, with 12 bases in between. The CDR3 has 12 amino acids. Germline CDR1 reads MNHNS; CDR2 reads SASEGT. As DNA, the CDR3 is TGTGCCAGCAGTGAATCAAGGACAGCTGCTTTCTTT. Translation gives CASSESRTAAFF.

Regarding this clone: The junction shows a germline mismatch at one end, possibly a read error. The rearrangement links TRBV7-7 to TRBJ2-5, with TRBD2 as a possible D gene (5 bases). CDR1 is SSHAT and CDR2 is FNYEAQ in the germline V gene (reference sequence). This CDR3 contains 15 residues. DNA of the CDR3: TGTGCTAGCAGCTTAGCGCTCGGCAGACAAGAGACCCAGTACTTC. Its protein product is CASSLALGRQETQYF.

The V call is TRBV2, the J call TRBJ1-1; 8 bases agree with TRBD1. The V gene's germline CDR1 is SNHLY and CDR2 FYNNEI. The CDR3 has 15 amino acids. The V and J ends lost 2 bases and 6 bases, in that order; junction bases with no gene match: 8. CDR3 DNA sequence: TGTGCCAGCAGTGAAACGGGCAGGGGGCGAGCTGAAGCTTTCTTT. Translating gives CASSETGRGRAEAFF.

This sequence joins TRBV5-4 and TRBJ2-7; TRBD1 agrees at 9 bases. V was clipped by 3 bases and J by 5 bases; unmatched bases: 9. Germline CDR1 SGHNT, CDR2 YYREEE (reference sequence). The CDR3 has 15 residues. The CDR3 here is CASSSPGTGSHEQYF. CDR3 bases: TGTGCCAGCAGCTCCCCAGGGACAGGGTCTCACGAGCAGTACTTC. The variable domain in full, with the rest retrieved from reference TRBV5-4 and TRBJ2-7, is ETGVTQSPTHLIKTRGQQVTLRCSSQSGHNTVSWYQQALGQGPQFIFQYYREEENGRGNFPPRFSGLQFPNYSSELNVNALELDDSALYLCASSSPGTGSHEQYFGPGTRLTVT.

The chain couples TRBV4-3 to TRBJ1-6; the D is unclear. This CDR3 has 13 amino acids. Trimming left V 0 bases short and J 8 bases short, with 5 bases between. Germline V CDR1 and CDR2: LGHNA, YSLEER. The CDR3 DNA reads as TGCGCCAGCAGCCAAGATGGGGATTCACCCCTCCACTTT. Its protein product is CASSQDGDSPLHF.

V gene TRBV6-5 combines with J gene TRBJ1-6; possible D gene TRBD1, 5 bases. This CDR3 comprises 16 residues. The germline gives CDR1 MNHEY, CDR2 SVGAGI. V was cut by 1 base and J by 3 bases, with 10 bases left in between. CDR3 in DNA: TGTGCCAGCAGTTACTACTCAGGGAACTATAATTCACCCCTCCACTTT. It is translated as CASSYYSGNYNSPLHF.

The chain uses TRBV4-2 and TRBJ1-5; possible D gene TRBD1, 6 bases. Trimming shortened V by 0 bases and J by 1 base, and 10 bases separated the two germline ends. CDR1 LGHNA and CDR2 YNFKEQ come from the germline V gene. The CDR3 loop spans 16 amino acids. The CDR3 DNA sequence: TGTGCCAGCAGCCAAGATCGGACAGTAAGCAATCAGCCCCAGCATTTT. It codes for CASSQDRTVSNQPQHF.

The CDR3 loop is CASSLVSEYEQYF. CDR3 sequence (DNA): TGTGCCAGCAGCTTAGTTTCCGAGTACGAGCAGTACTTC. J is TRBJ2-7 and V is TRBV7-2; D is unresolved. CDR3 length: 13 amino acids. Germline V CDR1 and CDR2: SGHTA, FQGNSA. Trimming stripped 1 base from V and 4 bases from J, with 8 bases between.

The chain employs TRBV6-4 and TRBJ2-1; D could derive from TRBD1 or TRBD2 (6 bases each). Between the trimmed V and J ends, which lost 3 bases and 9 bases, there was a span of 12 bases. CDR3 length equals 13 residues. Germline assignment: CDR1 MRHNA and CDR2 SNTAGT. The CDR3 DNA reads TGTGCCAGCAGTGAACAAAAGGGGGGTGAGCAGTTCTTC. It translates to CASSEQKGGEQFF.

The genes are TRBV7-8 and TRBJ1-2; D may be TRBD1 (6 bases). V lost 6 bases and J 7 bases, leaving 21 bases between the germline ends. The CDR3 has 15 amino acids. The germline V gene has CDR1 SGHVS and CDR2 FQNEAQ. In nucleotides, the CDR3 is TGTGCCAGCAGACCATTCGGGCAGGGGACTGGTGGCTACACCTTC. It specifies CASRPFGQGTGGYTF.

This clone was seen a single time. The chain combines TRBV4-2 with TRBJ2-4; the D call may be TRBD1 or TRBD2 (5 bases each). CDR3 length: 15 residues. CDR1 is LGHNA, CDR2 YNFKEQ, per germline. Trimming shortened V by 0 bases and J by 7 bases, and 13 bases separated the two germline ends. The CDR3 nucleotides are TGTGCCAGCAGCCAAGACCGGCAGGGCGGGAACATTCAGTACTTC. Protein: CASSQDRQGGNIQYF.

The chain joins TRBV2 to TRBJ1-5; 10 nucleotides align to TRBD1. The CDR3 consists of 17 residues. From germline, CDR1 is SNHLY and CDR2 FYNNEI. The V segment lost 6 bases and the J segment 0 bases; nucleotides outside the gene matches: 8. The CDR3 sequence is CASRGQGRGYSNQPQHF. CDR3 nucleotide sequence: TGTGCCAGCAGGGGACAGGGGCGAGGGTATAGCAATCAGCCCCAGCATTTT.

Here the CDR3 DNA reads TGTGCCAGCAGCTTCGGGGCTAACAGCAATCAGCCCCAGCATTTT. It codes for CASSFGANSNQPQHF. The V gene is TRBV5-8, the J gene TRBJ1-5; possibly TRBD1 for D (5 bases). V was cut by 2 bases and J by 1 base, with 10 bases left in between. The length of the CDR3 is 15 residues. The V gene's germline CDR1 is SGHTS and CDR2 YDEGEE.

This chain joins TRBV12-5 and TRBJ1-1; the D is unclear. The germline V and J ends were trimmed by 6 bases and 8 bases, with 13 bases remaining between them. Germline V gives CDR1 LGHNT, CDR2 FRNRAP. The CDR3 has 12 amino acids. The CDR3 DNA follows: TGTGCTAGTGGCTTCGACGGCTTCGAAGCTTTCTTT. Protein: CASGFDGFEAFF.

The J gene is TRBJ2-1, the V gene TRBV2; TRBD2 matches 10 bases. CDR1 is SNHLY, CDR2 FYNNEI, per germline. V trimming: 8 bases; J trimming: 6 bases; junction bases outside the gene matches: 13. This CDR3 is built from 16 residues. CDR3 protein: CASFTPSGRALNEQFF. The CDR3 DNA reads TGTGCCAGCTTTACACCGAGCGGGAGGGCCCTCAATGAGCAGTTCTTC.

This clone was seen just once. The CDR3 here is CASGLVLRTLRHNEQFF. The CDR3 DNA is TGTGCTAGTGGTTTGGTACTCAGGACCCTAAGGCACAATGAGCAGTTCTTC. J is TRBJ2-1 and V is TRBV12-5; no clear D gene. The CDR3 runs 17 residues. The germline V and J ends were trimmed by 0 bases and 5 bases, with 17 bases remaining between them. Germline CDR1 and CDR2: LGHNT and FRNRAP.

V gene TRBV6-5 combines with J gene TRBJ2-1; 12 bases are a match to TRBD2. Germline V gene data show CDR1 as MNHEY and CDR2 as SVGAGI. The CDR3 loop spans 15 amino acids. Trimming took 2 bases from V and 14 from J; bases not matched to a gene: 10. The CDR3 spells CASSYRRLAGVPEFF. The CDR3 DNA sequence: TGTGCCAGCAGTTACCGTAGACTAGCGGGAGTCCCTGAGTTCTTC.

The V gene is TRBV18, the J gene TRBJ1-2; 8 nucleotides agree with TRBD1. The germline V gene has CDR1 KGHSH and CDR2 LQKENI. The trim removed 5 bases at V and 1 base at J, leaving 3 bases unmatched. The CDR3 is made up of 14 amino acids. This CDR3 reads CASSTGQVNYGYTF. The CDR3 DNA is TGTGCCAGCTCAACGGGACAGGTTAACTATGGCTACACCTTC.

The chain links TRBV4-1 to TRBJ2-3; 10 nucleotides match TRBD1. CDR3 length: 15 amino acids. After removal of 1 base from V and 6 bases from J, the junction contained 4 bases not matched to a gene. Per germline, CDR1 MGHRA and CDR2 YSYEKL. The CDR3 protein is CASSQAGQGVDTQYF. CDR3 sequence (DNA): TGCGCCAGCAGCCAAGCAGGACAGGGGGTGGATACGCAGTATTTT.

The chain combines TRBV4-1 with TRBJ1-2; 9 bases agree with TRBD1. Trimming took 5 bases from V and 7 from J; bases not matched to a gene: 11. The CDR3 totals 15 residues. Per the germline V gene, CDR1 is MGHRA and CDR2 is YSYEKL. This CDR3 is CASSKITGGAGGYTF. In DNA form, the CDR3 reads TGCGCCAGCAGCAAAATTACAGGGGGCGCCGGTGGCTACACCTTC.

The chain uses TRBV11-3 and TRBJ2-2; D is undetermined. V lost 0 bases, J lost 3 bases, and 5 bases lay in between. Germline CDR1 reads SGHNT; CDR2 reads YENEEA. This CDR3 is 14 amino acids long. The DNA of the CDR3 is TGTGCCAGCAGCTTAGACCAGTACACCGGGGAGCTGTTTTTT. This encodes CASSLDQYTGELFF.

This clone turned up a few times. V and J are TRBV19 and TRBJ2-2, with a tentative D call TRBD1 (6 bases). CDR1 and CDR2 from the germline V gene are LNHDA and SQIVND (reference sequence). The CDR3 covers 15 residues. Trimming shortened V by 5 bases and J by 5 bases, and 15 bases separated the two germline ends. The CDR3: CASSARDTFTGELFF. The CDR3 DNA sequence: TGTGCCAGTAGTGCCCGGGACACATTTACCGGGGAGCTGTTTTTT. The full variable domain, its missing parts supplied by reference TRBV19 and TRBJ2-2, is DGGITQSPKYLFRKEGQNVTLSCEQNLNHDAMYWYRQDPGQGLRLIYYSQIVNDFQKGDIAEGYSVSREKKESFPLTVTSAQKNPTAFYLCASSARDTFTGELFFGEGSRLTVL.

V usage is TRBV11-2 and J usage is TRBJ2-5, with TRBD2 matching over 11 bases. V dropped 1 base and J dropped 1; count of bases not matched to a gene: 5. The CDR3 length is 17 residues. Germline CDR1 SGHAT, CDR2 FQNNGV. The CDR3 reads CASSLGALAGGQETQYF. In nucleotides, the CDR3 is TGTGCCAGCAGCTTAGGGGCGCTAGCGGGGGGCCAAGAGACCCAGTACTTC.

The V gene is TRBV7-6, the J gene TRBJ2-3; 11 bases are shared with TRBD2. Looked up from germline, CDR1 is SGHVS and CDR2 is FNYEAQ. This CDR3 region has 16 residues. V lost 4 bases and J lost 2; bases outside the gene matches: 5. Written as DNA, the CDR3 is TGTGCCAGCAGCTCCCTAGCGGGGGGATACACAGATACGCAGTATTTT. Translated: CASSSLAGGYTDTQYF.

The J gene is TRBJ1-4, the V gene TRBV24-1; 8 nucleotides line up with TRBD1. The junction had 2 bases not matched to a gene; V was cut back by 2 bases and J by 7 bases. The CDR3 consists of 14 residues. The V gene's germline CDR1 is KGHDR and CDR2 SFDVKD. The CDR3 coding sequence is TGTGCCACCAGTGATTCTGGACAGGGTGAAAAACTGTTTTTT. Amino acid sequence: CATSDSGQGEKLFF.

The CDR3 protein is CASSESRGDTQYF. For the CDR3, the DNA is TGTGCCAGCAGTGAATCCCGCGGGGATACGCAGTATTTT. The chain carries TRBV6-1 and TRBJ2-3; possibly TRBD2 for D (5 bases). The V gene lost 2 bases and the J gene lost 6 bases, with 9 bases spanning the gap. The CDR3 runs 13 residues. CDR1 and CDR2 from the germline V gene are MNHNS and SASEGT.

The chain has TRBV4-1 and TRBJ2-7, with 8 bases that match TRBD1. V trimming: 0 bases; J trimming: 4 bases; junction bases outside the gene matches: 5. The CDR3 is 15 residues long. Germline V gene lookup returns CDR1 MGHRA and CDR2 YSYEKL. The CDR3 sequence is CASSQEQGAKYEQYF. DNA of the CDR3: TGCGCCAGCAGCCAAGAGCAGGGGGCGAAATACGAGCAGTACTTC.

CDR3 protein: CASSEQGPGNTEAFF. The CDR3 nucleotides read TGCGCCAGCAGTGAGCAGGGGCCGGGGAACACTGAAGCTTTCTTT. The rearrangement links TRBV10-1 to TRBJ1-1; D is possibly TRBD1 (6 bases). The CDR3 sequence is 15 residues long. Germline V CDR1 and CDR2: WNHNN, SYGVQD (reference sequence). V shed 2 bases and J shed 1 base, with 11 bases lying between them.

CDR3 sequence: CASSQPLAGPNSPLHF. CDR3 bases: TGCGCCAGCAGCCAGCCCCTCGCAGGGCCTAATTCACCCCTCCACTTT. The chain carries TRBV4-1 and TRBJ1-6; the D gene is possibly TRBD1 (5 bases). There are 16 residues in the CDR3. The germline CDR1 and CDR2 sequences are MGHRA and YSYEKL. V was trimmed by 3 bases and J by 6 bases, leaving 15 bases between them.